Each of the 4 T cell receptor beta chains below was sequenced from the same sample in a study of post-analysis software for immune sequencing data. Study-wide results and limits: Elevated frequency relative to controls characterized roughly five TRBV segments in patients, TRBV5-6, TRBV5-1 and TRBV20-1 among them.

The library was made from cDNA and included unique molecular identifiers. Each CDR3 protein gets one entry after TCRdb re-called the PCR reads with MiXCR. The sample has roughly 800,000 distinct CDR3 sequences, 30% seen once. No antigen has been identified for these receptors. The sequenced sample consisted of blood. The receptors derive from a girl between 10 and 17 years old with multiple sclerosis.

This clonotype was seen a handful of times. The rearrangement links TRBV5-6 to TRBJ1-1, with D hard to call. Germline V gene sequence: CDR1 SGHDT, CDR2 YYEEEE. V was shortened by 2 bases and J by 8 bases, with 13 bases between the two germline ends. This CDR3 has 13 amino acids. CDR3: CASSLQRPSEAFF. CDR3 DNA: TGTGCCAGCAGCTTACAGCGTCCCTCGGAAGCTTTCTTT.

V gene TRBV20-1 combines with J gene TRBJ1-5; D possibly corresponds to TRBD1 (5 bases). The V end was cut by 6 bases, the J end by 3 bases, with 12 bases between. This CDR3 comprises 13 residues. CDR1 and CDR2 from the germline V gene are DFQATT and SNEGSKA (reference sequence). The CDR3 protein is CSATPGPNQPQHF. CDR3 nucleotides: TGCAGTGCGACGCCGGGGCCCAATCAGCCCCAGCATTTT.

This clonotype came up many times. The chain couples TRBV6-6 to TRBJ1-2; no reliable D call. From germline, CDR1 is MNHNY and CDR2 SVGAGI (reference sequence). CDR3 length: 13 residues. Trimming left V 10 bases short and J 4 bases short, with 16 bases between. This CDR3 is CATAIQDPYGYTF. The CDR3 nucleotides are TGTGCCACCGCAATCCAGGACCCCTATGGCTACACCTTC.

The sample holds a few counts of this clonotype. The J gene is TRBJ2-1, the V gene TRBV5-1; 13 bases align to TRBD2. Germline V CDR1 and CDR2: SGHRS, YFSETQ. With 6 bases clipped from V and 5 bases from J, the junction kept 8 bases outside the gene matches. The length of the CDR3 is 16 residues. The DNA of the CDR3 is TGCGCCAGCATCGGGACTAGCGGGACGAATAACAATGAGCAGTTCTTC. Its protein product is CASIGTSGTNNNEQFF.